These T cell receptor beta chains were read from a single sample in a study of T-cell reconstitution after alpha-beta-depleted transplantation in children. TCRdb reprocessed the PCR reads with MiXCR, giving one entry per CDR3 protein. The sample yields approximately 640,000 distinct CDR3 sequences, around a sixth seen once. Sample: PBMCs from the stem cell graft donor, taken from the stem cell graft. The origin of the receptors is a human donor who donated a stem cell graft to a child with acute myeloid leukemia. Both conserved end residues are part of each CDR3. A D gene is named only where the DNA matches it firmly. Not all rows give a size; the values are once, few, many and, for expanded clones, a class.

v_gene	j_gene	d_gene	abundance	CDR3nt	CDR3aa
TRBV7-9	TRBJ2-1	TRBD1	many	TGTGCCAGCAGCTTAGGAGGGACAGCGATGCGCTACAATGAGCAGTTCTTC	CASSLGGTAMRYNEQFF
TRBV12-3/TRBV12-4	TRBJ2-7	-	-	TGTGCCAGCAGTTTTCGGGCAGGGGGGCCCTACGAGCAGTACTTC	CASSFRAGGPYEQYF
TRBV27	TRBJ2-1	-	-	TGTGCCAGCACTCTAGGGCAGGGGCACTACAATGAGCAGTTCTTC	CASTLGQGHYNEQFF
TRBV20-1	TRBJ2-7	-	many	TGCAGTGCTACGGACCCAGGAGTTCCCTACGAGCAGTACTTC	CSATDPGVPYEQYF
TRBV12-3/TRBV12-4	TRBJ1-6	-	many	TGTGCCAGCAGGTACCGGGATTCACCCCTCCACTTT	CASRYRDSPLHF
TRBV6-1	TRBJ1-3	TRBD1	many	TGTGCCAGCAGTGCCCTACAGGGGGCCCATGGCATATATTTT	CASSALQGAHGIYF
TRBV7-2	TRBJ2-2	TRBD2	-	TGTGCCAGCAGCTTAGTGGCGGGGGGCCCCGGGGAGCTGTTTTTT	CASSLVAGGPGELFF
TRBV5-6	TRBJ1-6	-	few	TGTGCCAGCAGCTTGGAGCCCAGATTTGGATCACCCCTCCACTTT	CASSLEPRFGSPLHF
TRBV9	TRBJ1-1	TRBD1	-	TGTGCCAGCAGCGCAGGGGGGCTGAGCACTGAAGCTTTCTTT	CASSAGGLSTEAFF
TRBV12-3/TRBV12-4	TRBJ1-2	TRBD1	-	TGTGCTACAGCCGGGACAGGGGCCCGTTATAACTATGGCTACACCTTC	CATAGTGARYNYGYTF
TRBV6-1	TRBJ1-1	-	-	TGTGCCATCCGGAGAGGGGAGGCAGGGAACACTGAAGCTTTCTTT	CAIRRGEAGNTEAFF
TRBV6-5	TRBJ2-7	-	-	TGTGCCAGCAGTTACGCCGGGACGGATACCTACGAGCAGTACTTC	CASSYAGTDTYEQYF
TRBV29-1	TRBJ1-2	TRBD1	many	TGCAGCGCCCGGACAGGCCGGGGCTACACCTTC	CSARTGRGYTF
TRBV12-3/TRBV12-4	TRBJ1-4	-	-	TGTGCCAGCAGCCCAGGGGAGTATGAAAAACTGTTTTTT	CASSPGEYEKLFF
TRBV7-9	TRBJ1-1	-	-	TGTGCCAGCAGCTTAGCGACAGGTGAAGCTTTCTTT	CASSLATGEAFF
TRBV25-1	TRBJ1-1	-	many	TGTGCCAGCAGTTCCGCGATTACTGAAGCTTTCTTT	CASSSAITEAFF
TRBV12-3/TRBV12-4	TRBJ2-5	-	many	TGTGCCAGCACTCCCCAGGGGGGGGAGACCCAGTACTTC	CASTPQGGETQYF
TRBV15	TRBJ2-1	-	few	TGTGCCACCAGCCCTGGGGCAGGGCCCTACAATGAGCAGTTCTTC	CATSPGAGPYNEQFF
TRBV15	TRBJ2-1	-	-	TGTGCCACCAGCAGAGTTGGATTGGCATACAATGAGCAGTTCTTC	CATSRVGLAYNEQFF
TRBV12-3/TRBV12-4	TRBJ1-4	TRBD1	-	TGTGCCAGCAGTTTAGCCGGGGACAGAGGTCTTCCTAATGAAAAACTGTTTTTT	CASSLAGDRGLPNEKLFF
TRBV5-1	TRBJ2-1	-	-	TGCGCCAGCAGCTTGGTCGAATCTGGTGAGCAGTTCTTC	CASSLVESGEQFF
TRBV5-6	TRBJ2-1	-	-	TGTGCCAGCAGCTATGCAGGGGGGCGCAATGAGCAGTTCTTC	CASSYAGGRNEQFF
TRBV20-1	TRBJ2-4	-	once	TGCAGTGCTCCCGACGGTAGCCGCCCCCTCGATCAGTACTTC	CSAPDGSRPLDQYF
TRBV5-6	TRBJ1-1	-	many	TGTGCCAGCAGCTTTGTAGACGGGCGAAACACTGAAGCTTTCTTT	CASSFVDGRNTEAFF
TRBV3-1	TRBJ1-2	-	-	TGTGCCAGCAGCCGTGCGGACAGTAACTATGGCTACACCTTC	CASSRADSNYGYTF
TRBV7-3	TRBJ2-2	TRBD1	-	TGTGCCAGCAGCCCGACCCTGGGACAGGGATCGGGGGAGCTGTTTTTT	CASSPTLGQGSGELFF
TRBV6-5	TRBJ1-1	-	many	TGTGCCAGCAGTTACTCGAGGAACACTGAAGCTTTCTTT	CASSYSRNTEAFF
TRBV4-3	TRBJ1-1	-	many	TGCGCCAGCAGCCACGGGGGCGCGGAAGCTTTCTTT	CASSHGGAEAFF
TRBV7-6	TRBJ2-3	-	-	TGTGCCAGCAGCTTACTCGGGGCCCCCACAGATACGCAGTATTTT	CASSLLGAPTDTQYF
TRBV12-3/TRBV12-4	TRBJ2-7	-	few	TGTGCCAGCAGTGCCGGGACACAACCCTACGAGCAGTACTTC	CASSAGTQPYEQYF
TRBV6-5	TRBJ2-5	TRBD1	-	TGTGCCAGCAGTTACTCCGCGACAGGGTACCAAGAGACCCAGTACTTC	CASSYSATGYQETQYF
TRBV20-1	TRBJ1-2	-	many	TGCAGTGCCCAGCTAAGGGGCGGCTACACCTTC	CSAQLRGGYTF
TRBV20-1	TRBJ1-5	-	few	TGCAGTGCTGGGAGGGGGTTCGGTCAGCCCCAGCATTTT	CSAGRGFGQPQHF